These T cell receptor beta chains were read from a single sample in a study of shared clonotypes between healthy human individuals. The table came from immunoSEQ multiplex PCR; TCRdb's copy has only in-frame clones and leaves some out. The sample contains 2 million to 2.5 million clones, more than 85% of which appear only once. Source material: naive CD8+ T cells from PBMCs. Every receptor here comes from a man younger than 35 in good health. Some clones in this sample may be carry-over from other donors' samples. The CDR3 runs from the conserved cysteine through the conserved F or W. A D gene is named only where the DNA matches it firmly. A row's size may be missing; if present it is once, few, many or a size class.

CDR3aa	CDR3nt	d_gene	abundance	v_gene	j_gene
CASSSPRLAGGPDTQYF	TGTGCCAGCAGCTCGCCCCGACTAGCGGGAGGCCCAGATACGCAGTATTTT	TRBD2	.	TRBV9	TRBJ2-3
CASSLDRGQPQHF	TGCGCCAGCAGTTTGGACAGGGGTCAGCCCCAGCATTTT	TRBD1	.	TRBV10-2	TRBJ1-5
CASSPPGQGAPSGNTIYF	TGTGCCAGCAGTCCTCCGGGACAGGGGGCCCCCTCTGGAAACACCATATATTTT	TRBD1	once	TRBV7-9	TRBJ1-3
CASSFGRRGNQPQHF	TGTGCCAGCAGCTTCGGACGGAGGGGCAATCAGCCCCAGCATTTT	.	many	TRBV28	TRBJ1-5
CASSLQGTLYSYEQYF	TGTGCCAGCAGCTTGCAGGGCACACTCTACTCCTACGAGCAGTACTTC	.	.	TRBV5-8	TRBJ2-7
CASSSPTGRITEAFF	TGTGCCAGCAGCTCCCCAACGGGCAGGATCACTGAAGCTTTCTTT	.	once	TRBV7-2	TRBJ1-1
CASSIRAREKLFF	TGTGCCAGCAGTATCCGGGCTCGAGAAAAACTGTTTTTT	.	.	TRBV27	TRBJ1-4
CASSVDRGMTNTGELFF	TGTGCCAGCAGCGTAGACAGGGGGATGACGAACACCGGGGAGCTGTTTTTT	TRBD1	.	TRBV9	TRBJ2-2
CASTEAQGREKLFF	TGTGCCAGCACCGAGGCGCAGGGGCGTGAAAAACTGTTTTTT	.	.	TRBV28	TRBJ1-4
CASSEYYRREGHTGELFF	TGTGCCAGCAGTGAATATTATCGGCGGGAGGGCCACACCGGGGAGCTGTTTTTT	TRBD2	.	TRBV25-1	TRBJ2-2
CASSVELAGGDTQYF	TGTGCCAGCAGCGTAGAACTAGCGGGAGGGGATACGCAGTATTTT	TRBD2	.	TRBV9	TRBJ2-3
CASTLGSEGPYEQYF	TGTGCCAGCACCTTAGGATCTGAGGGGCCATACGAGCAGTACTTC	.	.	TRBV28	TRBJ2-7
CASSFGAGVGTDTQYF	TGTGCCAGCAGCTTCGGGGCGGGAGTTGGCACAGATACGCAGTATTTT	TRBD2	once	TRBV5-6	TRBJ2-3
CASAHRGGRNEQFF	TGTGCTAGTGCCCACCGGGGGGGCCGCAATGAGCAGTTCTTC	TRBD2	.	TRBV12-5	TRBJ2-1
CASSSTGTPQNEQFF	TGTGCCAGCAGCTCTACCGGGACCCCCCAGAATGAGCAGTTCTTC	.	.	TRBV5-6	TRBJ2-1
CASSLLENQETQYF	TGTGCCAGCAGTTTATTGGAGAACCAAGAGACCCAGTACTTC	.	.	TRBV28	TRBJ2-5